These T cell receptor beta chains were read from a single sample in a study of vaccination effects on CD4 cells after COVID-19. Produced via immunoSEQ multiplex PCR; TCRdb's table is partial and in-frame only. The sample carries some 70,000 clones, about 80% recorded once. Their recognized antigens are unknown. The material was CD4+ T cells from PBMCs cultured with HCoV-229E spike peptides, obtained after COVID-19 vaccination. These receptors were collected from a human donor who received a COVID-19 vaccine. Each CDR3 is given with its conserved first and last residue. A D gene is named only where the DNA matches it firmly. The listing skips clone size in some rows; elsewhere it reads once, few, many or a size class.

>TRBV6-1|TRBJ1-5|NA|NA
TGTGCCAGCAGTGAAGGGTACAGGGTGGCTAATCAGCCCCAGCATTTT
CASSEGYRVANQPQHF
>TRBV11-2|TRBJ2-1|NA|TRBD2
TGTGCCAGCAGCTCCCGATCCGGGACTAGCGCCTACAATGAGCAGTTCTTC
CASSSRSGTSAYNEQFF
>TRBV5-6|TRBJ1-2|NA|NA
TGTGCCAGCAGCTTGGTGGACAGCCATTCCTATGGCTACACCTTC
CASSLVDSHSYGYTF
>TRBV11-1|TRBJ1-4|NA|TRBD1
TGTGCCAGCGGGACAGGGTTAGGTGAAAAACTGTTTTTT
CASGTGLGEKLFF
>TRBV2|TRBJ1-1|NA|NA
TGTGCCAGCAGTGACTCGGGGACGGTGAACACTGAAGCTTTCTTT
CASSDSGTVNTEAFF
>TRBV30|TRBJ1-2|few|TRBD1
TGTGCCTGGAGCGTTGGACAGGGGAATGGCTACACCTTC
CAWSVGQGNGYTF
>TRBV3-1/TRBV3-2|TRBJ1-2|NA|NA
TGTGCCAGCAGCCAAGATTTGGCGGGTAAGGGCTACACCTTC
CASSQDLAGKGYTF
>TRBV19|TRBJ1-5|few|NA
TGTGCCAGTAAAAACCTCGGGACAAGTAGCAATCAGCCCCAGCATTTT
CASKNLGTSSNQPQHF
>TRBV7-2|TRBJ2-1|NA|NA
TGTGCCAGCAGCTTAGGGGCGGGGTCCTACAATGAGCAGTTCTTC
CASSLGAGSYNEQFF
>TRBV5-1|TRBJ1-2|NA|TRBD1
TGCGCCAGCAGCCCTCAGATGACAGGGGCTGGGGGCTACACCTTC
CASSPQMTGAGGYTF
>TRBV3-1/TRBV3-2|TRBJ1-3|NA|NA
TGTGCCAGCAGCCAATTTCCTGGGACTGACCGCCGATCCTCTGGAAACACCATATATTTT
CASSQFPGTDRRSSGNTIYF
>TRBV14|TRBJ1-1|few|NA
TGTGCCAGCAGCCCTCAATTTCCTCCTGAAGCTTTCTTT
CASSPQFPPEAFF
>TRBV13|TRBJ2-3|NA|TRBD2
TGTGCCAGCAGCCGGCTAGCGGGGGGGCCGGAAGATACGCAGTATTTT
CASSRLAGGPEDTQYF
>TRBV15|TRBJ1-2|once|NA
TGTGCCACCAGCAGAGGACAGGTCAACTATGGCTACACCTTC
CATSRGQVNYGYTF
>TRBV7-2|TRBJ1-1|NA|TRBD1
TGTGCCAGCAGCACCCAACAGGGGATGAACACTGAAGCTTTCTTT
CASSTQQGMNTEAFF
>TRBV5-1|TRBJ2-2|few|NA
TGCGCCAGCAGCTTGCGAGAAGGGAACACCGGGGAGCTGTTTTTT
CASSLREGNTGELFF
>TRBV11-2|TRBJ1-3|NA|NA
TGTGCCAGCAGCTTTGGGGACGTTCGCCTCTCTGGAAACACCATATATTTT
CASSFGDVRLSGNTIYF
>TRBV9|TRBJ2-3|once|TRBD1
TGTGCCAGCAGCGTAGACGCACCCAGGGGGATTCGCACAGATACGCAGTATTTT
CASSVDAPRGIRTDTQYF
>TRBV11-2|TRBJ1-1|once|NA
TGTGCCAGCAGCTTAACCCGGGGCACTGAAGCTTTCTTT
CASSLTRGTEAFF
>TRBV2|TRBJ1-1|few|NA
TGTGCCAGCAGAGTTGGACAGAACACTGAAGCTTTCTTT
CASRVGQNTEAFF
>TRBV27|TRBJ1-3|few|NA
TGTGCCAGCAGTTTATCCTTCTCTGGAAACACCATATATTTT
CASSLSFSGNTIYF